This T cell receptor (beta chain) was sequenced during a study of T cell clusters in autoimmune cytopenias. TRB rearrangements were amplified by touch-down multiplex PCR with mixed TRB-A/B primers. TCRdb reprocessed the multiplex PCR reads, keeping one entry per CDR3 protein, no DNA. The sample totals about 1,400 distinct CDR3 sequences. TRB was amplified from roughly 0.25 ug of peripheral blood genomic DNA per sample. In terms of frequency, this clonotype is large. Its matching antigen is unknown. The CDR3 contains 14 residues. The V gene's germline CDR1 is LNHDA and CDR2 SQIVND (reference sequence). Study findings and constraints: Physiological T cell clusters of healthy donors were apparently absent in primary autoimmune cytopenia patients. No cluster-lack signature appeared between secondary cytopenia and chronic lymphocytic leukemia patients, apparently due to lymphoma masking.

The same sample was also used in a study of T cell repertoires in aging, cancer and after chemotherapy. As that report states: Compared with age-matched healthy donors, untreated hematological or solid cancer patients showed higher blood TCR clonality. Hematological cancer patients had lymphoid organ infiltration that may impair thymic emigration or T cell expansion.

This chain uses TRBV19 with TRBJ2-2. The TCR was taken from a human donor with chronic lymphocytic leukemia. The specimen sequenced was peripheral blood. CDR3 protein: CASSIQRNTGELFF.